The following is a T cell receptor beta chain sequence with its context. The target antigen is unknown. The data were taken from a study of tumor-infiltrating lymphocytes in primary liver carcinoma. About the research overall: Stage T1-T3 N0M0 and a size of roughly 4.2 to 11 cm characterized the tumors. There were roughly 3.5 to 8 million productive TCRbeta reads per sample, a yield similar across tissue types. Study-level points and caveats: Among the pair types, tumor region pairs showed more overlap than tumor-adjacent and tumor-blood pairs.

Germline DNA was also extracted, and blood RNA was taken from unsorted whole blood. This CDR3 has 14 residues. The V gene lost 3 bases and the J gene lost 0 bases, with 8 bases spanning the gap. Germline CDR1 reads GTSNPN; CDR2 reads SVGIG (reference sequence). Priming with a constant-region primer yielded TCR beta cDNA from roughly 500 ng total RNA. Slightly modified ARM-PCR served as the procedure for the TCR beta libraries. These libraries came from three rounds of nested multiplex PCR. A C-beta reverse primer was combined with TRBV1-TRBV30 forward primers in the first two PCR rounds, and each round had around 10 cycles. TCRdb itself ran the multiplex PCR reads through MiXCR, one entry per CDR3 protein. The table has around 330,000 distinct CDR3 sequences, 45% to 70% seen once.

The V call is TRBV30, the J call TRBJ2-2, with D possibly TRBD2 on 5 matching bases. Sequenced material: peripheral blood. The source of this sequence is a young woman with primary liver carcinoma and hepatitis B virus infection. The CDR3 DNA reads TGTGCCTGGAGGAGGGCCCCGAACACCGGGGAGCTGTTTTTT. This encodes CAWRRAPNTGELFF.